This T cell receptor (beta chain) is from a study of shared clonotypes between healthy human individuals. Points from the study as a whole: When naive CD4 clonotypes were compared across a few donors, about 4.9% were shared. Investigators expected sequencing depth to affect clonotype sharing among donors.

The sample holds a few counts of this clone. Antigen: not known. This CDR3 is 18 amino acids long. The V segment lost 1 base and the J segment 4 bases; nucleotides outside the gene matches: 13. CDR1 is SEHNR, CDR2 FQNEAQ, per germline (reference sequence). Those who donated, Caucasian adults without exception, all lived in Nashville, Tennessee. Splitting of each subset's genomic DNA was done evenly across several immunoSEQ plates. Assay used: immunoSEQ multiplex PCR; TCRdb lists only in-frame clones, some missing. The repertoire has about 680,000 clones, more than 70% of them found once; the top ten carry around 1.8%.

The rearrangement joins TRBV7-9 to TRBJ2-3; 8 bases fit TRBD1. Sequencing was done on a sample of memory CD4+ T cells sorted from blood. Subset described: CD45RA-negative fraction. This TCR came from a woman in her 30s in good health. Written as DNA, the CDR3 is TGTGCCAGCAGCTTAGGAGGTTTCGGGACAGGAGATCCAGATACGCAGTATTTT. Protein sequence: CASSLGGFGTGDPDTQYF.